The next 5 T cell receptor beta chains were all read from a single sample in a study of T cell responses to AZD1222 COVID-19 vaccine. The table came from immunoSEQ multiplex PCR; TCRdb's copy has only in-frame clones and leaves some out. The sample has tens of thousands of clones; around 81% are singletons. The sequences come from peripheral blood, collected 28 days after the second AZD1222 dose. Receptors originate from an adult who received the AZD1222 COVID-19 vaccine.

The chain couples TRBV28 to TRBJ2-4, with D possibly matching TRBD1 (6 bases). Germline lookup yields CDR1 MDHEN and CDR2 SYDVKM. The CDR3 runs 15 residues. V was pared by 2 bases and J by 5 bases, with 13 bases between. In DNA form, the CDR3 reads TGTGCCAGCAGTTTAGGGCAGGGGTTGGAAAACATTCAGTACTTC. Translating it yields CASSLGQGLENIQYF. The variable domain in full, completed from reference TRBV28 and TRBJ2-4, reads DVKVTQSSRYLVKRTGEKVFLECVQDMDHENMFWYRQDPGLGLRLIYFSYDVKMKEKGDIPEGYSVSREKKERFSLILESASTNQTSMYLCASSLGQGLENIQYFGAGTRLSVL.

This chain joins TRBV5-1 and TRBJ2-1; possible D gene TRBD2, 6 bases. Trimming took off 4 bases at V and 4 bases at J, with 21 bases between the two ends. This CDR3 has 17 residues. Germline V gene sequence: CDR1 SGHRS, CDR2 YFSETQ. The DNA for the CDR3 is TGCGCCAGCAGCCCGAGACCGGTGGGGGGTCCATACAATGAGCAGTTCTTC. It encodes CASSPRPVGGPYNEQFF.

The chain employs TRBV19 and TRBJ1-2; D is perhaps TRBD1 (5 bases). The CDR3 is 19 amino acids. V was trimmed by 7 bases and J by 2 bases, leaving 29 bases between them. The germline V gene has CDR1 LNHDA and CDR2 SQIVND (reference sequence). The CDR3 reads CASTPGSPFSGRANYGYTF. DNA for the CDR3: TGTGCCAGTACCCCAGGGTCCCCTTTCAGCGGCCGCGCAAACTATGGCTACACCTTC.

This chain joins TRBV11-2 and TRBJ1-5; D call uncertain. The V gene's germline CDR1 is SGHAT and CDR2 FQNNGV. This CDR3 contains 13 residues. The V and J ends lost 1 base and 4 bases respectively, with 5 bases between them. CDR3 DNA: TGTGCCAGCAGCTTAGGTTCAAATCAGCCCCAGCATTTT. This codes for CASSLGSNQPQHF.

CDR3 protein: CASSWGSGNYNEQFF. DNA for the CDR3: TGTGCCAGCAGCTGGGGTAGCGGGAATTACAATGAGCAGTTCTTC. The chain is built from TRBV7-3 and TRBJ2-1; 8 nucleotides line up with TRBD2. CDR1 is SGHTA, CDR2 FQGTGA, per germline. The V and J ends lost 4 bases and 4 bases, in that order; junction bases with no gene match: 6. This CDR3 comprises 15 residues.